These 6 T cell receptor beta chains came from one sample sequenced in a study of cytomegalovirus exposure and HLA in healthy donors. The study ran its PCR with 60 Vbeta and 13 Jbeta primers. The repertoire was sequenced with immunoSEQ multiplex PCR; TCRdb's copy has only in-frame clones and lacks some. The sample lists roughly 130,000 clones; around 74% were seen once. The source material was PBMCs. Source of these receptors: a woman between 45 and 65 years old in good health and CMV-seropositive.

In DNA form, the CDR3 reads TGTGCCAGCAGTAACGGACAGGGAGGGATCTACGAGCAGTACTTC. Residues: CASSNGQGGIYEQYF. J is TRBJ2-7 and V is TRBV7-6; D possibly corresponds to TRBD1 (8 bases). The CDR3 is 15 amino acids. The V and J ends lost 6 bases and 3 bases respectively, with 18 bases between them. Germline values: CDR1 SGHVS, CDR2 FNYEAQ. The full variable domain, rest sourced from reference TRBV7-6 and TRBJ2-7, is GAGVSQSPRYKVTKRGQDVALRCDPISGHVSLYWYRQALGQGPEFLTYFNYEAQQDKSGLPNDRFSAERPEGSISTLTIQRTEQRDSAMYRCASSNGQGGIYEQYFGPGTRLTVT.

The J gene is TRBJ2-3, the V gene TRBV10-2, with 12 nucleotides matching TRBD1. Per the germline V gene, CDR1 is WSHSY and CDR2 is SAAADI. The CDR3 runs 12 residues. The V gene end was trimmed by 2 bases and the J gene end by 14 bases; junction bases not matched to a gene: 2. CDR3 residues: CASSERDRGRYF. In DNA form, the CDR3 reads TGCGCCAGCAGTGAGAGGGACAGGGGGCGGTATTTT.

The chain uses TRBV19 and TRBJ1-1; a weak D match, TRBD1 (5 bases). Germline V gene data show CDR1 as LNHDA and CDR2 as SQIVND (reference sequence). V was cut by 5 bases and J by 3 bases, with 10 bases left in between. The CDR3 spans 13 residues. The CDR3 loop reads CASSAPRDTEAFF. The CDR3 bases are TGTGCCAGTAGTGCTCCCAGGGACACTGAAGCTTTCTTT.

The rearrangement joins TRBV15 to TRBJ2-3; TRBD2 is a possible D gene (6 bases). CDR3 length equals 15 residues. Germline loops: CDR1 LNHNV, CDR2 YYDKDF (reference sequence). Trimming took off 6 bases at V and 2 bases at J, with 15 bases between the two ends. CDR3 nucleotide sequence: TGTGCCACCAGGCGCGGGGACGACGACACAGATACGCAGTATTTT. Translated, it gives CATRRGDDDTDTQYF.

This chain links TRBV10-2 with TRBJ2-7; 7 bases map to TRBD2. The V and J ends lost 4 bases and 0 bases, in that order; junction bases with no gene match: 0. CDR1 is WSHSY and CDR2 is SAAADI in the germline V gene. The length of the CDR3 is 13 residues. Written as DNA, the CDR3 is TGCGCCAGCAGTGCTAGCGGCTCCTACGAGCAGTACTTC. Encoded protein: CASSASGSYEQYF.

V usage is TRBV7-8 and J usage is TRBJ2-3; TRBD2 aligns across 9 bases. V gave up 6 bases and J gave up 2 bases; unmatched junction bases: 6. Germline assignment: CDR1 SGHVS and CDR2 FQNEAQ. The CDR3 is 15 residues long. CDR3 nucleotide sequence: TGTGCCAGCAGACGACCTAGCGGGGACACAGATACGCAGTATTTT. It is translated as CASRRPSGDTDTQYF.